This passage covers 7 T cell receptor beta chains from one sample sequenced in a study of post-analysis software for immune sequencing data. Their recognized antigens are unknown. Researchers reported that TCR beta cDNA libraries carried unique molecular identifiers. TCRdb re-called the PCR reads with MiXCR, one entry per CDR3 protein. The sample lists some 260,000 distinct CDR3 sequences, about 38% occurring once. Study conclusions and caveats: Controls had lower frequencies than patients of 4 or 5 TRBV segments, which included TRBV5-6, TRBV5-1 and TRBV20-1.

The specimen was blood. The origin of the receptors is a girl under 18 with multiple sclerosis.

This clonotype has a single count. A read error may explain this, as a much larger clone is one base away. Because the CDR3 is missing its conserved closing phenylalanine or tryptophan, this is likely a read error. The J gene is TRBJ2-7, the V gene TRBV10-3, with a weak D call TRBD1 (5 bases). The CDR3 loop spans 12 amino acids. Germline V gene lookup returns CDR1 ENHRY and CDR2 SYGVKD. CDR3 nucleotides: TGTGCCATCAGTGTTGACAGCTACAAGCAGTACTGC. This codes for CAISVDSYKQYC.

A few counts support this clonotype. A much larger clone differs by one base, so this may be a read error. V and J are TRBV9 and TRBJ2-6; D could derive from TRBD1 or TRBD2 (5 bases each). Germline CDR1 and CDR2: SGDLS and YYNGEE. The V gene lost 8 bases and the J gene lost 4 bases, with 10 bases spanning the gap. This CDR3 is built from 13 residues. CDR3 amino acids: CARGTAGANVLTF. DNA for the CDR3: TGTGCCAGGGGGACGGCGGGGGCCAACGTCCTGACTTTC.

About this clonotype itself: A much bigger clone sits one base away, suggesting this may be a read error. The gene calls are TRBV2 and TRBJ2-7; no clear D. This CDR3 is built from 12 residues. The germline V and J ends were trimmed by 1 base and 12 bases, with 13 bases remaining between them. CDR1 and CDR2 from the germline V gene are SNHLY and FYNNEI. The CDR3 DNA sequence: TGTGCCAGCAGTGAAGGCCTCATCGTTCGGTACTTC. Translated: CASSEGLIVRYF.

This clonotype has a count of ten or more. The V gene is TRBV29-1, the J gene TRBJ1-2; D not resolved. Trimming pared 1 base from V and 8 bases from J, leaving 17 bases between. The CDR3 has 14 residues. The germline CDR1 and CDR2 sequences are SQVTM and ANQGSEA. The CDR3 region is CSVEGRLRGEGYTF. As DNA, the CDR3 is TGCAGCGTTGAAGGCAGGCTCCGCGGTGAAGGCTACACCTTC.

This clonotype was observed many times. This chain joins TRBV5-1 and TRBJ2-1, with D perhaps matching TRBD1 or TRBD2 (5 bases each). Germline assignment: CDR1 SGHRS and CDR2 YFSETQ. CDR3 length: 16 residues. V lost 2 bases and J lost 5, with 17 bases in between. CDR3 nucleotides: TGCGCCAGCAGCTTTTACGGGACGCTCCCTGACAATGAGCAGTTCTTC. Its protein product is CASSFYGTLPDNEQFF. The whole variable domain, remainder taken from reference TRBV5-1 and TRBJ2-1, is KAGVTQTPRYLIKTRGQQVTLSCSPISGHRSVSWYQQTPGQGLQFLFEYFSETQRNKGNFPGRFSGRQFSNSRSEMNVSTLELGDSALYLCASSFYGTLPDNEQFFGPGTRLTVL.

In its sample, this clonotype was seen many times. V usage is TRBV20-1 and J usage is TRBJ2-7, with 13 bases fitting TRBD2. The CDR3 spans 16 residues. Looked up from germline, CDR1 is DFQATT and CDR2 is SNEGSKA (reference sequence). The junction had 7 bases not matched to a gene; V was cut back by 1 base and J by 4 bases. CDR3 amino acids: CSARVGLAGDPYEQYF. CDR3 bases: TGCAGTGCTAGAGTTGGACTAGCGGGGGACCCTTACGAGCAGTACTTC.

In this sample, this clonotype turned up many times. This rearrangement joins TRBV28 to TRBJ2-1; D remains ambiguous. This CDR3 is built from 16 residues. Per the germline V gene, CDR1 is MDHEN and CDR2 is SYDVKM. V was trimmed by 6 bases and J by 6 bases, leaving 21 bases between them. For the CDR3, the DNA is TGTGCCAGCAGCCTGGTCCGACCGGGTCCAGCCAATGAGCAGTTCTTC. Translating gives CASSLVRPGPANEQFF.